This entry lists 18 T cell receptor beta chains sequenced from one sample in a study of blood T cells in healthy people across ages. The authors ran a second PCR of roughly 6 to 12 cycles using a sample-barcoded 5' primer and a J-beta primer mix. TCRdb re-analysed the 5' RACE reads in MiXCR, keeping a single row per CDR3 protein. The sample has around 820,000 distinct CDR3 sequences; around 25% are singletons. The same specimen was also included in a second study, on T cells of mothers and their children.

Material: blood. The source of these receptors is a boy aged 5-17 years in good health.

This clonotype was seen a few times. The chain couples TRBV20-1 to TRBJ1-4; TRBD1 is a possible D gene (6 bases). Trimming cost V 5 bases and J 5 bases, with 18 bases left between them. Per the germline V gene, CDR1 is DFQATT and CDR2 is SNEGSKA (reference sequence). The CDR3 sequence is 15 residues long. The CDR3 reads CSASPKQGMNEKLFF. CDR3 bases: TGCAGTGCTTCGCCCAAACAGGGTATGAATGAAAAACTGTTTTTT.

V and J are TRBV7-6 and TRBJ2-2; no clear D gene. The CDR3 sequence is 15 residues long. Trimming shortened V by 0 bases and J by 4 bases, and 9 bases separated the two germline ends. Germline V gene lookup returns CDR1 SGHVS and CDR2 FNYEAQ. In DNA form, the CDR3 reads TGTGCCAGCAGCTTAGCGTTAGTGGTCACCGGGGAGCTGTTTTTT. It codes for CASSLALVVTGELFF.

CDR3 coding DNA: TGTGCCAGCAGTTTAGCCCGGGACTGGGGACCCCGCGAGCAGTACTTC. As protein: CASSLARDWGPREQYF. V is TRBV12-3 or TRBV12-4 and J is TRBJ2-7, with a possible D match to TRBD2 (6 bases). This CDR3 region has 16 residues. Trimming took 0 bases from V and 6 from J, leaving 18 bases between them.

This clonotype was counted only a few times. The chain is built from TRBV20-1 and TRBJ2-2; 7 bases match TRBD1. The germline CDR1 and CDR2 sequences are DFQATT and SNEGSKA (reference sequence). CDR3 size: 15 residues. Germline trimming cut 0 bases from V and 6 bases from J; bases unmatched to any gene: 7. DNA of the CDR3: TGCAGTGCTAGAGATTTCGGTAGGGGGCCCGGGGAGCTGTTTTTT. Protein: CSARDFGRGPGELFF.

This clonotype occurred a few times. The genes are TRBV4-3 and TRBJ2-7; 13 nucleotides agree with TRBD2. The CDR3 length is 16 residues. The trim removed 0 bases at V and 4 bases at J, leaving 3 bases unmatched. Germline-derived CDR1 and CDR2 are LGHNA and YSLEER. DNA of the CDR3: TGCGCCAGCAGCCAAGATGTACTAGCGGGAGGGTACGAGCAGTACTTC. Encoded protein: CASSQDVLAGGYEQYF.

The chain employs TRBV29-1 and TRBJ2-5; no clear D. This CDR3 has 13 residues. CDR1 is SQVTM, CDR2 ANQGSEA, per germline. V dropped 4 bases and J dropped 2 bases, with 11 bases sitting between them. CDR3 residues: CSVGRLLQETQYF. The CDR3, as DNA: TGCAGCGTTGGGCGACTGCTTCAAGAGACCCAGTACTTC.

This clonotype was detected only a few times. The chain couples TRBV20-1 to TRBJ2-1; TRBD2 matches 15 bases. The germline gives CDR1 DFQATT, CDR2 SNEGSKA (reference sequence). This CDR3 is built from 17 residues. The trim removed 1 base at V and 5 bases at J, leaving 6 bases unmatched. In nucleotides, the CDR3 is TGCAGTGCTAGAGGGACTAGCGGGAGGGTGATCGACAATGAGCAGTTCTTC. Translation: CSARGTSGRVIDNEQFF.

The V call is TRBV2, the J call TRBJ2-7; tentative D call: TRBD2 (6 bases). The ends were cut back, 5 bases at V and 9 bases at J, with 20 bases in the middle. Germline-derived CDR1 and CDR2 are SNHLY and FYNNEI. CDR3 length equals 14 residues. The CDR3 protein is CASSPGLFPFGQYF. The CDR3 nucleotides read TGTGCCAGCAGTCCGGGACTTTTCCCATTCGGGCAGTACTTC.

The rearrangement joins TRBV20-1 to TRBJ2-1; D may be TRBD2 (6 bases). The CDR3 runs 17 residues. CDR1 is DFQATT, CDR2 SNEGSKA, per germline (reference sequence). V lost 2 bases and J lost 4, with 21 bases in between. The CDR3 coding sequence is TGCAGTGCTAGAACCGTCTCGTCAGCGGGCCTTTACAATGAGCAGTTCTTC. Protein product: CSARTVSSAGLYNEQFF.

This clonotype was observed a few times. The chain links TRBV4-1 to TRBJ2-7, with D possibly TRBD2 on 5 matching bases. Germline V lookup: CDR1 MGHRA, CDR2 YSYEKL. This CDR3 is built from 15 residues. The V end lost 5 bases, the J end lost 0 bases, and 14 bases lay between the germline ends. CDR3 sequence (DNA): TGCGCCAGCAGCGCCTTACGGGGAAGCTCCTACGAGCAGTACTTC. Translation: CASSALRGSSYEQYF.

This sequence joins TRBV7-9 and TRBJ2-7; D remains unclear. This CDR3 is 15 amino acids long. V was clipped by 2 bases and J by 4 bases, with 15 bases between them. Germline V lookup: CDR1 SEHNR, CDR2 FQNEAQ (reference sequence). CDR3 loop: CASSLNTIGRYEQYF. The CDR3 DNA sequence: TGTGCCAGCAGCTTAAACACGATTGGGCGGTACGAGCAGTACTTC.

At least ten counts were recorded for this clonotype. The chain is built from TRBV27 and TRBJ2-3; no clear D. Trimming took 4 bases from V and 5 from J, leaving 10 bases between them. The CDR3 is 13 amino acids. Germline V gives CDR1 MNHEY, CDR2 SMNVEV (reference sequence). The CDR3 sequence is CASSYGPKDTQYF. In DNA, the CDR3 is TGTGCCAGCAGTTATGGGCCGAAAGATACGCAGTATTTT.

In this sample, this clonotype turned up a few times. The rearrangement links TRBV2 to TRBJ1-4, with a possible D match to TRBD1 (6 bases). CDR3 size: 15 residues. Germline values: CDR1 SNHLY, CDR2 FYNNEI. The V end lost 1 base, the J end lost 5 bases, and 11 bases lay between the germline ends. Here the CDR3 DNA reads TGTGCCAGCAGTGAAGGGGGGGGGCGGAATGAAAAACTGTTTTTT. Protein: CASSEGGGRNEKLFF. The variable domain in full, completed from reference TRBV2 and TRBJ1-4, reads EPEVTQTPSHQVTQMGQEVILRCVPISNHLYFYWYRQILGQKVEFLVSFYNNEISEKSEIFDDQFSVERPDGSNFTLKIRSTKLEDSAMYFCASSEGGGRNEKLFFGSGTQLSVL.

This clonotype was picked up a small number of times. This chain connects TRBV6-5 to TRBJ1-2, with 7 positions matching TRBD1. Per germline, CDR1 MNHEY and CDR2 SVGAGI. The V segment lost 6 bases and the J segment 0 bases; nucleotides outside the gene matches: 10. The CDR3 is made up of 16 amino acids. This CDR3 is CASSRTGQGANYGYTF. The CDR3 DNA sequence: TGTGCCAGCAGCCGTACGGGGCAGGGGGCTAACTATGGCTACACCTTC.

The rearrangement joins TRBV12-3 or TRBV12-4 to TRBJ2-2; 8 nucleotides align to TRBD2. J gave up 3 bases and V 4 bases, and 7 bases lay outside the gene matches. The CDR3 has 16 amino acids. As DNA, the CDR3 is TGTGCCAGCAGTTCCCAGCGGGAGAGCGACACCGGGGAGCTGTTTTTT. Its protein product is CASSSQRESDTGELFF.

The sample holds a few counts of this clonotype. The chain links TRBV7-9 to TRBJ2-3; 7 bases map to TRBD1. The CDR3 contains 16 residues. Germline V gene data show CDR1 as SEHNR and CDR2 as FQNEAQ (reference sequence). With V trimmed by 5 bases and J by 2 bases, 10 bases remained unmatched. The DNA for the CDR3 is TGTGCCAGCAGCCCGGACACAGGGGATTACACAGATACGCAGTATTTT. As protein: CASSPDTGDYTDTQYF.

CDR3 bases: TGTGCCAGCAGCATGGGACCCGGAGGGTTGGACGAGCAGTACTTC. Its translation: CASSMGPGGLDEQYF. The chain is built from TRBV9 and TRBJ2-5; possible D gene TRBD2, 6 bases. The closer fit of TRBJ2-7 to the DNA end suggests the J call may be wrong. This CDR3 has 15 amino acids. Germline V gene lookup returns CDR1 SGDLS and CDR2 YYNGEE.

The chain uses TRBV6-1 and TRBJ2-7, with D perhaps matching TRBD2 (6 bases). V was clipped by 1 base and J by 3 bases, with 13 bases between them. This CDR3 contains 15 residues. CDR1 MNHNS and CDR2 SASEGT come from the germline V gene. CDR3 DNA sequence: TGTGCCAGCAGTGAAGTAGATGGGGGGATCTACGAGCAGTACTTC. This sequence encodes CASSEVDGGIYEQYF.